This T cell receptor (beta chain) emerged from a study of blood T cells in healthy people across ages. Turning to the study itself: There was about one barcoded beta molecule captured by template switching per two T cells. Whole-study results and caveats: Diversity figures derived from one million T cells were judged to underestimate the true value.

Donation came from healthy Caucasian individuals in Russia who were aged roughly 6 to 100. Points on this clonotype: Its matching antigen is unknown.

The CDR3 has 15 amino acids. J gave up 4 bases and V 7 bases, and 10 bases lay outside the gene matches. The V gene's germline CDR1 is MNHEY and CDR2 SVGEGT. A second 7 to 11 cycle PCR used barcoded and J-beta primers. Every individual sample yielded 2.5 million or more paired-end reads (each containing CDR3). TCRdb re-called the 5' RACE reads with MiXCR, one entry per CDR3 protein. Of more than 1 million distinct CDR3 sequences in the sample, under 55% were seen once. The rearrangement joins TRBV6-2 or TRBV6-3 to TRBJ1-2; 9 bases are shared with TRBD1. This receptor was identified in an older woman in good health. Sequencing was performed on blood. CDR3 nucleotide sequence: TGTGCCAGCAACAAGCCGGGACAGGGTATCTATGGCTACACCTTC. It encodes CASNKPGQGIYGYTF.